Listed below are T cell receptor beta chains from one sample, sequenced in a study of blood T cell repertoires in COVID-19. TCRdb keeps only in-frame clones here, not all; method: immunoSEQ multiplex PCR. Found here are about 170,000 clones, roughly 81% of them singletons; the top ten hold 2.5% to 3%. Sequencing used peripheral blood. The receptors come from an elderly woman with COVID-19, enrolled during active disease. The conserved cysteine and the conserved F or W are not part of the CDR3 here. D genes are given only for firm matches.

TRBD1	TRBV27	TRBJ2-5	ASSPKGQGQETQY
-	TRBV7-7	TRBJ2-5	ASSPLQLGGFQAQY
-	TRBV10-2	TRBJ2-7	ASSEEIEYYEQY
-	TRBV6-2/TRBV6-3	TRBJ2-3	ASSKLVSTDTQY
TRBD1	TRBV2	TRBJ2-7	ASVYRGPYEQY
-	TRBV18	TRBJ2-1	ASTPGDEQF
TRBD2	TRBV7-3	TRBJ2-7	ASSLAGDLTCAYEQY
TRBD2	TRBV28	TRBJ2-1	ASSSPALAGNEQF
TRBD1	TRBV27	TRBJ1-5	ASSLYTGTGNQPQH
TRBD1	TRBV5-1	TRBJ2-5	ASSLAGQGGQETQY
-	TRBV6-5	TRBJ2-7	ASSYRAQAHEQY
TRBD1	TRBV29-1	TRBJ1-4	SATQTGAGEKLF
TRBD2	TRBV7-3	TRBJ2-1	ASSPPAGGPDEQF
TRBD2	TRBV7-2	TRBJ2-5	ASSNALAGAETQY